The clone carrying this T cell receptor beta chain appeared a few times. Its antigen is not identified. This may come from a read error, since a much larger clone is one base off. Only healthy Caucasians were enrolled as donors. The CDR3 is 13 residues long. Trimming cost V 4 bases and J 3 bases, with 7 bases left between them. The germline V gene encodes CDR1 MNHEY and CDR2 SVGAGI. The data derive from a study of identical twins. After template switching added a universal primer site, the resulting cDNA carried unique molecular identifiers. From the 5' RACE reads, TCRdb called clonotypes with MiXCR, one entry per CDR3 protein. Among a few hundred thousand distinct CDR3 sequences listed, approximately 17% were seen once. Findings and caveats of the study: It was out-of-frame TCR alpha sharing in monozygotic twins that models underestimated. Conclusions rested on cross-sectional statistics rather than following the same donors.

Specimen: naive T cells sorted from blood. The V and J genes are TRBV6-5 and TRBJ1-5; no clear D. This TCR was sampled from a man aged 45-60 years in good health. This chain's CDR3 is CASSLGLNQPQHF. CDR3 bases: TGTGCCAGCAGTTTGGGCCTCAATCAGCCCCAGCATTTT.